This T cell receptor (beta chain) was documented in a study of blood T cell repertoires in COVID-19. Profiled with immunoSEQ multiplex PCR; TCRdb holds only in-frame clones, not every one. This table has about 190,000 clones, approximately 88% appearing once. Germline V gene data show CDR1 as SGHAT and CDR2 as FQNNGV. Between the trimmed V and J ends, which lost 3 bases and 2 bases, there was a span of 10 bases. This CDR3 is 14 amino acids long. Source material: peripheral blood. The chain recombines TRBV11-2 with TRBJ1-2; D unclear. The receptor comes from a woman in her twenties or thirties with acute or convalescent COVID-19. The CDR3 bases are TGTGCCAGCAGCTTCGCCCTGACAAACTATGGCTACACCTTC. This translates into CASSFALTNYGYTF.